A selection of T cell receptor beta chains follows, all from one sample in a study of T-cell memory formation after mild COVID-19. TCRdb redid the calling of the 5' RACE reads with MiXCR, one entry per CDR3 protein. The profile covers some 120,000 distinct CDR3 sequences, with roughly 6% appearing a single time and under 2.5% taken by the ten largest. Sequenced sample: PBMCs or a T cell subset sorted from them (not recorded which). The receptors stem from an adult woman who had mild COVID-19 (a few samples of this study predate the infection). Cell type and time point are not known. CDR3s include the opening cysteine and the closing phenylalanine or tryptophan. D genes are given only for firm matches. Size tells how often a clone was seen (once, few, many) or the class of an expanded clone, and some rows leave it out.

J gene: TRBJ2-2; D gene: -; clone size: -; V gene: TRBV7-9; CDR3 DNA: TGTGCCAGCAGCTTGTACGAGAACACCGGGGAGCTGTTTTTT; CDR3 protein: CASSLYENTGELFF
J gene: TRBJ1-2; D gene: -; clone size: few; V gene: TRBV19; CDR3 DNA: TGTGCCAGTAGGATGGACAGTGTTAACTATGGCTACACCTTC; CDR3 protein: CASRMDSVNYGYTF
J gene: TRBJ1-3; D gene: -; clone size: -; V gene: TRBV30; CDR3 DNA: TGTGCCTGGAGTGTAGCAGGGAACTTTGTCCTTGACTCTGGAAACACCATATATTTT; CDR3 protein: CAWSVAGNFVLDSGNTIYF
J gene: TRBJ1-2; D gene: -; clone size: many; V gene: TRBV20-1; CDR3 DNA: TGCAGTGCTAGAGACAGGGCCACTTGGGGATTC; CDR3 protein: CSARDRATWGF
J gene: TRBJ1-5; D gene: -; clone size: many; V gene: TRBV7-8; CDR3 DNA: TGTGCCAGCAGCTTAGCAGGGCAGGGCCAGCCCCAGCATTTT; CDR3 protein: CASSLAGQGQPQHF
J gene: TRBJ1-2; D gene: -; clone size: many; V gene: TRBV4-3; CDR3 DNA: TGCGCCAGCAGCCAAGGTCCAGCTAACTATGGCTACACCTTC; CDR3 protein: CASSQGPANYGYTF
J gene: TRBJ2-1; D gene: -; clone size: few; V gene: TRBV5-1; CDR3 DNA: TGCGCCAGCAGCTTGGAACAGGCGGTCGGTTACAATGAGCAGTTCTTC; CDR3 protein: CASSLEQAVGYNEQFF
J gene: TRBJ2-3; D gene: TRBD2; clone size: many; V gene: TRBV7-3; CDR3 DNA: TGTGCCAGCAGCTCAATAGCGGGAGGCGGGTTCGCAGATACGCAGTATTTT; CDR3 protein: CASSSIAGGGFADTQYF
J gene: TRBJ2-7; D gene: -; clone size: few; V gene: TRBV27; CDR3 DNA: TGTGCCAGCAGTTTAGTCTCGCAGGCAGGCTACGAGCAGTACTTC; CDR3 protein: CASSLVSQAGYEQYF
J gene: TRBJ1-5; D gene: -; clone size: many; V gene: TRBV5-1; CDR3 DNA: TGCGCCAGCAGCTTGGATGGGACCCCTTTGACGCCCCAGCATTTT; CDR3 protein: CASSLDGTPLTPQHF
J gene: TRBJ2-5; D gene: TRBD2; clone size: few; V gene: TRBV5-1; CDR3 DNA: TGCGCCAGCAGCTTGGGTAGCGGGGGACCATCCCAAGAGACCCAGTACTTC; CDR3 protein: CASSLGSGGPSQETQYF
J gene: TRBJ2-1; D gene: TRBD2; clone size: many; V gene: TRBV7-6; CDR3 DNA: TGTGCCAGCAGCCTGAGGCCTAGCGGGACCTACAATGAGCAGTTCTTC; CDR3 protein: CASSLRPSGTYNEQFF
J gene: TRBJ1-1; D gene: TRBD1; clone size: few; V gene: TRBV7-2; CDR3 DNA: TGTGCCAGCGGAGGAGTCTCAGGGGGCCGAGGTGAAGCTTTCTTT; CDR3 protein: CASGGVSGGRGEAFF
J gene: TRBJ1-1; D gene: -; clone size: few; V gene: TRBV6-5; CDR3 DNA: TGTGCCAGCAGTTACTCGAATAGGGGCAGTCCACCCCCTGAAGCTTTCTTT; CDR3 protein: CASSYSNRGSPPPEAFF
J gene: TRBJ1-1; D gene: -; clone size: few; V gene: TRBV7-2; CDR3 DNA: TGTGCCAGCAGCCCCAGACGGACATCAACTGAAGCTTTCTTT; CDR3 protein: CASSPRRTSTEAFF
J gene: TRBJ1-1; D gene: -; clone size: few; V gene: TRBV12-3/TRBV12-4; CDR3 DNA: TGTGCCAGCAGAGCTCTGAGAGGATACACTGAAGCTTTCTTT; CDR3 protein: CASRALRGYTEAFF
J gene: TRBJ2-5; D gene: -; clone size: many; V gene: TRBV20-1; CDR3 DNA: TGCAGTGCTAGAGCCCTGGGAGGCGGCCTTTCCGAGACCCAGTACTTC; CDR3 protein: CSARALGGGLSETQYF
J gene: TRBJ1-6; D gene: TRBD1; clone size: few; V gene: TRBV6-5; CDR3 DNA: TGTGCCAGCAGTTACTCACCCCCCGGGACAGGGCTGGGGCCCCTCCACTTT; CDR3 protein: CASSYSPPGTGLGPLHF
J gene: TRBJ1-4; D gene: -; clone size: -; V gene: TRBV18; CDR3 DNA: TGTGCCAGCTCACCACCGTCGTCGGGACCATTAGAAAAACTGTTTTTT; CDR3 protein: CASSPPSSGPLEKLFF
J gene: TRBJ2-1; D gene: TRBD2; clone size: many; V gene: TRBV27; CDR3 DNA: TGTGCCAGCAGGTCGGGACTAGCCTACAATGAGCAGTTCTTC; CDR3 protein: CASRSGLAYNEQFF
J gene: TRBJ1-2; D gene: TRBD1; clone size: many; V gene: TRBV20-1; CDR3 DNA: TGCAGTGCTAGCGATGGACAGGGGGGCTATGGCTACACCTTC; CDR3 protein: CSASDGQGGYGYTF
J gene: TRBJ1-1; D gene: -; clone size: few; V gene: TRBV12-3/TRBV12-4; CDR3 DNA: TGTGCCAGCAGTAGACATGGCCGGATCCCTGAAGCTTTCTTT; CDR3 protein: CASSRHGRIPEAFF
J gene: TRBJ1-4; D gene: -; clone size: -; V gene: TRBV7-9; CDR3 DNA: TGTGCCAGCAGCTCTGGAACGGGCCCCCCGGAAAAACTGTTTTTT; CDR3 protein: CASSSGTGPPEKLFF
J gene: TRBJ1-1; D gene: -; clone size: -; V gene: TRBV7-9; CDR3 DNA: TGTGCCAGCAGCTTAGACGGGAGGTTCACTGAAGCTTTCTTT; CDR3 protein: CASSLDGRFTEAFF
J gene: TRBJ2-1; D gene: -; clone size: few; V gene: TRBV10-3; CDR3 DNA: TGTGCCATCAGCCTAGACAATGAGCAGTTCTTC; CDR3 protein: CAISLDNEQFF
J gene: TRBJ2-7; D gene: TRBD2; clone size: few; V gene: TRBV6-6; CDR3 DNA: TGTGCCAGCGCTAGCGGGATATACGAGCAGTACTTC; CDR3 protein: CASASGIYEQYF
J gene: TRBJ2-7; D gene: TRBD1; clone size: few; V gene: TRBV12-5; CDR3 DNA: TGTGCTAGTGGTTTAACGACAGGGGGCCTCCTTCGTCCCTACGAGCAGTACTTC; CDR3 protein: CASGLTTGGLLRPYEQYF
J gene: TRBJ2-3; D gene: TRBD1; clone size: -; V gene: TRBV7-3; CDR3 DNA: TGTGCCAGCAGCTTACAAGACAGGGAAGCGGCAGATACGCAGTATTTT; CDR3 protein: CASSLQDREAADTQYF
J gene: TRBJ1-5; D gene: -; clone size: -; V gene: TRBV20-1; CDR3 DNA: TGCAGTTCTAGCTTCTCGGGCGACGGCAATCAGCCCCAGCATTTT; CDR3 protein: CSSSFSGDGNQPQHF